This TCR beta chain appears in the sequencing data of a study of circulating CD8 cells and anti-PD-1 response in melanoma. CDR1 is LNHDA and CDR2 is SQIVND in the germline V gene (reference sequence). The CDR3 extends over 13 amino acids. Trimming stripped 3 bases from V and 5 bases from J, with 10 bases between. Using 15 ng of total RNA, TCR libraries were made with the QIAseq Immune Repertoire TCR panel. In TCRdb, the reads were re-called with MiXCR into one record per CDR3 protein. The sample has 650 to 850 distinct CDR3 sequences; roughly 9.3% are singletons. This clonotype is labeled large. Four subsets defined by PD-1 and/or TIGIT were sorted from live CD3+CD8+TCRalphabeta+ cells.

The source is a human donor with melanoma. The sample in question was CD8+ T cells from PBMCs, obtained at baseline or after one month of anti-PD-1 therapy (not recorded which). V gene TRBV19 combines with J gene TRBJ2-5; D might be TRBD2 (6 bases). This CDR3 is CASSMVAGETQYF. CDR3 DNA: TGTGCCAGTAGTATGGTGGCGGGGGAGACCCAGTACTTC.